This T cell receptor beta chain came from a study of PD-1 blockade in mismatch repair-deficient tumors. The germline gives CDR1 SNHLY, CDR2 FYNNEI. The length of the CDR3 is 14 residues. V lost 3 bases and J lost 4, with 9 bases in between. Generated by immunoSEQ multiplex PCR, the TCRdb table keeps only in-frame clones and is missing some. The sample has around 14,000 clones; just over 85% are singletons. The time point denotes: identical approximately eleven-day culture without peptide (control). The count of this clone is one. Its antigen is currently unknown. The sequencing used cells cultured in vitro, collected from a patient treated with pembrolizumab. This rearrangement joins TRBV2 to TRBJ1-4; D unclear. This sequence was found in an adult with mismatch repair-deficient cancer. CDR3 sequence reads: CASSDGRFNEKLFF. CDR3 nucleotide sequence: TGTGCCAGCAGTGATGGACGTTTTAATGAAAAACTGTTTTTT.